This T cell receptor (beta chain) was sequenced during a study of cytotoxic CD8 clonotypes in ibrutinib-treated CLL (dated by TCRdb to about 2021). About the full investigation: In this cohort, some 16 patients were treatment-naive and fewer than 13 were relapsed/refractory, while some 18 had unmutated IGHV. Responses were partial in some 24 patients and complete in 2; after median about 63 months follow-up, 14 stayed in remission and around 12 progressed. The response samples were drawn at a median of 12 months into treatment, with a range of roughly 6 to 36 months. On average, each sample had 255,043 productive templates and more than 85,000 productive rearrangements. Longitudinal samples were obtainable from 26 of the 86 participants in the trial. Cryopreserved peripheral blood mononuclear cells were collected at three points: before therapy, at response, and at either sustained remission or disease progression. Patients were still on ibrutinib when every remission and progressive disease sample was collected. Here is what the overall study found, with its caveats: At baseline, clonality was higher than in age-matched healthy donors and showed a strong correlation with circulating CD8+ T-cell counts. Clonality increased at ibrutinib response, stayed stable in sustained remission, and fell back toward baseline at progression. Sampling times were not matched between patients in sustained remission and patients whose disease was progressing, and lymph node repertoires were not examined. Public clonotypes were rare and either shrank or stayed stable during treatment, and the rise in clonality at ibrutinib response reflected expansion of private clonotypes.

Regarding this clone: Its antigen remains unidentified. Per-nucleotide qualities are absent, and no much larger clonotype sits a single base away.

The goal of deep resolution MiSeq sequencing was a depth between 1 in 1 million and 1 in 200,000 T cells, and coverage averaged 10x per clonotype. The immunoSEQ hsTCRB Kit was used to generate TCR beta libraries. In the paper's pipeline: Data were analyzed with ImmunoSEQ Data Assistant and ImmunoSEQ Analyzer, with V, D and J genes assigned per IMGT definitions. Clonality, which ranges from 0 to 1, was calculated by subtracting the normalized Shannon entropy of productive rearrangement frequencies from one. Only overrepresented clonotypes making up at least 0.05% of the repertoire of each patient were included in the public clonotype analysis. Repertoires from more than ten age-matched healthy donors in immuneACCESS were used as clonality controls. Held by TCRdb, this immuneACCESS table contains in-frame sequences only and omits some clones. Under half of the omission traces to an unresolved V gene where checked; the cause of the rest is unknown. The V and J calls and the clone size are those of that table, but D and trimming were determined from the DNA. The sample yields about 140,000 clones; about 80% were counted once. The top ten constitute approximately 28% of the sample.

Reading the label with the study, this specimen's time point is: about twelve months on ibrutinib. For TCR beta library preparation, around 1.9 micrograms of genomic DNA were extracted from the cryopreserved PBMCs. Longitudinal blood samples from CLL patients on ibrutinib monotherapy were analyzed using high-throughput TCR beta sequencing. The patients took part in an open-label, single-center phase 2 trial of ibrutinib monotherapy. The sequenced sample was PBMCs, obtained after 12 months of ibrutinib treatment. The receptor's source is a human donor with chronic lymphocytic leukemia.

The DNA sequence follows: TGTGCCTGGAGTGTTAATCGGTGGCGAGACAATCAGCCCCAGCATTTT. Protein translation: CAWSVNRWRDNQPQHF. The rearrangement combines TRBV30 with TRBJ1-5; confidence is insufficient to name the D gene. From a lookup of the germline V gene (reference sequence), CDR1 and CDR2 are GTSNPN and SVGIG. The CDR3 holds 16 amino acids from the cysteine to the phenylalanine. The CDR3 DNA has 48 bases and is translated from base 1. Trimming at the junction amounts to 0 bases on V and 3 bases on J, and the germline ends lie 15 bases apart. Outside the CDR3, residues come from the reference TRBV30 and TRBJ1-5 proteins, so the full variable domain is: SQTIHQWPATLVQPVGSPLSLECTVEGTSNPNLYWYRQAAGRGLQLLFYSVGIGQISSEVPQNLSASRPQDRQFILSSKKLLLSDSGFYLCAWSVNRWRDNQPQHFGDGTRLSIL.